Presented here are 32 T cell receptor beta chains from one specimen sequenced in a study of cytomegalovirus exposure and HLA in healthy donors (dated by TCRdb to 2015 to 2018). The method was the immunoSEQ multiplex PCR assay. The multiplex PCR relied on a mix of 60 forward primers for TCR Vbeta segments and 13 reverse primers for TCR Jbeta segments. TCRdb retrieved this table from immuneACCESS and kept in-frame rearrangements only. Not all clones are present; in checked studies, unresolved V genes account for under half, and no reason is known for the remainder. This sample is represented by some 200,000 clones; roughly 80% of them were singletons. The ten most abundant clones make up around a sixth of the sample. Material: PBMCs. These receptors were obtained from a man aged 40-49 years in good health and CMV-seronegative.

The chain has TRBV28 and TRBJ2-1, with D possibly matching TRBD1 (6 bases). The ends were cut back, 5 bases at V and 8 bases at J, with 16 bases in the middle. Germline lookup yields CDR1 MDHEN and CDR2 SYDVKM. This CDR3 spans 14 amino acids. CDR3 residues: CASSAPGDLDEQFF. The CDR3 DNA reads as TGTGCCAGCAGTGCACCAGGGGATTTGGATGAGCAGTTCTTC.

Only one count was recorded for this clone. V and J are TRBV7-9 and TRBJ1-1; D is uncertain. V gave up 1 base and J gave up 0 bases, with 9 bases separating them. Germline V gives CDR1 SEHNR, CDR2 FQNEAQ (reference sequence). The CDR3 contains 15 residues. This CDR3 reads CASSLDSQMNTEAFF. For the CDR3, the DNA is TGTGCCAGCAGCTTAGACAGCCAGATGAACACTGAAGCTTTCTTT.

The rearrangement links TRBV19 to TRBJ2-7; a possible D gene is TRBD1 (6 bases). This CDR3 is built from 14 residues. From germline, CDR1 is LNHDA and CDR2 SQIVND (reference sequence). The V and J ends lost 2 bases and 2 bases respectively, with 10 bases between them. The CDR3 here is CASSIQGGAYEQYF. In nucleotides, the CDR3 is TGTGCCAGTAGTATACAAGGGGGAGCCTACGAGCAGTACTTC. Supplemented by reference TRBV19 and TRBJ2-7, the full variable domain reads DGGITQSPKYLFRKEGQNVTLSCEQNLNHDAMYWYRQDPGQGLRLIYYSQIVNDFQKGDIAEGYSVSREKKESFPLTVTSAQKNPTAFYLCASSIQGGAYEQYFGPGTRLTVT.

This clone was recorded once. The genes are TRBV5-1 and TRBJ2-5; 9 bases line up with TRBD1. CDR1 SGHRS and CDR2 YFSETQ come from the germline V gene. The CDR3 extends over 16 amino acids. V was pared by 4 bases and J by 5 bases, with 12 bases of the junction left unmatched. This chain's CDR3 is CASSPQPGQGFETQYF. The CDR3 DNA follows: TGCGCCAGCAGCCCCCAACCGGGACAGGGCTTCGAGACCCAGTACTTC. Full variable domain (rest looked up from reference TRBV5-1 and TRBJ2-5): KAGVTQTPRYLIKTRGQQVTLSCSPISGHRSVSWYQQTPGQGLQFLFEYFSETQRNKGNFPGRFSGRQFSNSRSEMNVSTLELGDSALYLCASSPQPGQGFETQYFGPGTRLLVL.

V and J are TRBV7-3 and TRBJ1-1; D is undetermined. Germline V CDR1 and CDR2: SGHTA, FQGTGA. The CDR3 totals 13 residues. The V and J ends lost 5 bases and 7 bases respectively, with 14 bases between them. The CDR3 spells CASSLEGFGEAFF. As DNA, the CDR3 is TGTGCCAGCAGCCTCGAGGGTTTTGGTGAAGCTTTCTTT.

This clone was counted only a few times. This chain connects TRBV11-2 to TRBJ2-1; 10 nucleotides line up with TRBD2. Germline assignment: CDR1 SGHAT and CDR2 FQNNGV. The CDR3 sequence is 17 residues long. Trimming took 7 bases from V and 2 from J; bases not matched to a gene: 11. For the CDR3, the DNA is TGTGCCAGCAACGTGGGGGGAGCGGGAGGGCCCTACAATGAGCAGTTCTTC. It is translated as CASNVGGAGGPYNEQFF.

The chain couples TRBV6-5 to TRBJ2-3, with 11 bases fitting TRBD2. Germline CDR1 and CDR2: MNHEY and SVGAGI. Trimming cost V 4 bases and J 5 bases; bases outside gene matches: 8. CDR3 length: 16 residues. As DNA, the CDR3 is TGTGCCAGCAGTTCACTAGCGGGGGAAGTTGAAGATACGCAGTATTTT. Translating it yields CASSSLAGEVEDTQYF.

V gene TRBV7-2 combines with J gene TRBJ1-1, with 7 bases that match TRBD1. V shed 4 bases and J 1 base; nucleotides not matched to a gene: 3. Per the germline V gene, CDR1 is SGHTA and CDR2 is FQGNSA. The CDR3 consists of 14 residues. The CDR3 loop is CASSSDRWNTEAFF. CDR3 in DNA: TGTGCCAGCAGCTCGGACAGGTGGAACACTGAAGCTTTCTTT.

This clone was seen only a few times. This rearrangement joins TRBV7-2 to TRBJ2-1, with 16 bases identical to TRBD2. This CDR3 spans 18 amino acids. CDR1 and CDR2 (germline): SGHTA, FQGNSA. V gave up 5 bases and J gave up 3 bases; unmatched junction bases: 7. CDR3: CASSRWGLAGGSYNEQFF. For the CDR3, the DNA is TGTGCCAGCAGCCGCTGGGGACTAGCGGGAGGGAGCTACAATGAGCAGTTCTTC. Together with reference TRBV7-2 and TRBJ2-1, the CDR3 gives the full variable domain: GAGVSQSPSNKVTEKGKDVELRCDPISGHTALYWYRQSLGQGLEFLIYFQGNSAPDKSGLPSDRFSAERTGGSVSTLTIQRTQQEDSAVYLCASSRWGLAGGSYNEQFFGPGTRLTVL.

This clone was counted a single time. CDR3 sequence reads: CASNQGARYGNQPQHF. CDR3 nucleotide sequence: TGTGCCAGTAATCAAGGGGCGAGGTATGGCAATCAGCCCCAGCATTTT. This chain uses TRBV19 with TRBJ1-5, with a weak D call TRBD1 (5 bases). Per germline, CDR1 LNHDA and CDR2 SQIVND (reference sequence). The length of the CDR3 is 16 residues. V was pared by 7 bases and J by 2 bases, with 18 bases between. Full variable domain (remainder filled in from reference TRBV19 and TRBJ1-5): DGGITQSPKYLFRKEGQNVTLSCEQNLNHDAMYWYRQDPGQGLRLIYYSQIVNDFQKGDIAEGYSVSREKKESFPLTVTSAQKNPTAFYLCASNQGARYGNQPQHFGDGTRLSIL.

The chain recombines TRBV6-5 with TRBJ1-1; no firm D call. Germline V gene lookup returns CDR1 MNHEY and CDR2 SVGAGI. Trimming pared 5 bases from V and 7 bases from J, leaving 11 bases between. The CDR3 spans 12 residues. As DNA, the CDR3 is TGTGCCAGCAGTGAAACCGGTGGTGAAGCTTTCTTT. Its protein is CASSETGGEAFF.

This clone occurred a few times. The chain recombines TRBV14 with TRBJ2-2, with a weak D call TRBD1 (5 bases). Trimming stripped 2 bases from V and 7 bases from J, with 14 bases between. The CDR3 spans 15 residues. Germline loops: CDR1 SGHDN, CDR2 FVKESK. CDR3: CASSQRSRGGGELFF. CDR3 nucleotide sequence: TGTGCCAGCAGCCAACGCTCTAGGGGTGGCGGGGAGCTGTTTTTT.

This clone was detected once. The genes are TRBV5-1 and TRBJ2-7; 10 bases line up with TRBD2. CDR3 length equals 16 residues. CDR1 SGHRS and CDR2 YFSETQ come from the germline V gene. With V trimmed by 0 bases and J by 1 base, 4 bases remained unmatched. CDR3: CASSLAGAGGSYEQYF. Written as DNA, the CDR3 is TGCGCCAGCAGCTTGGCCGGAGCGGGGGGGTCCTACGAGCAGTACTTC.

CDR3 DNA: TGTACTTCAAGGGCAGGGGCTTCTGGTGAGCAGTACTTC. This sequence encodes CTSRAGASGEQYF. The chain uses TRBV15 and TRBJ2-7, with D maybe TRBD1 (6 bases). Germline V gene sequence: CDR1 LNHNV, CDR2 YYDKDF (reference sequence). The CDR3 has 13 residues.

The CDR3 loop is CASSSTGIRLGYTF. CDR3 nucleotide sequence: TGTGCCAGCAGCAGCACAGGGATTCGGCTAGGCTACACCTTC. The genes are TRBV9 and TRBJ1-2, with D tentatively TRBD1 (6 bases). The CDR3 has 14 amino acids. The germline CDR1 and CDR2 sequences are SGDLS and YYNGEE. Trimming cost V 4 bases and J 8 bases, with 18 bases left between them.

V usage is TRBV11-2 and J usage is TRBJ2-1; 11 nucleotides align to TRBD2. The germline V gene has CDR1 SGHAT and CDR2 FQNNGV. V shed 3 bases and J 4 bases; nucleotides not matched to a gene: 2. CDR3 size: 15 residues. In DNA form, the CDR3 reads TGTGCCAGCAGCTTTAGCGGGGGGGCTTACAATGAGCAGTTCTTC. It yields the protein CASSFSGGAYNEQFF.

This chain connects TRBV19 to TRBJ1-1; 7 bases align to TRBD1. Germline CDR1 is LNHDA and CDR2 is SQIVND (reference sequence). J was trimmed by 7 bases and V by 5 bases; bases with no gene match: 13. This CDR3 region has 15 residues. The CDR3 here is CASSFRQGRTSEAFF. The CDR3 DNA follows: TGTGCCAGTAGTTTCAGACAGGGCCGAACAAGTGAAGCTTTCTTT.

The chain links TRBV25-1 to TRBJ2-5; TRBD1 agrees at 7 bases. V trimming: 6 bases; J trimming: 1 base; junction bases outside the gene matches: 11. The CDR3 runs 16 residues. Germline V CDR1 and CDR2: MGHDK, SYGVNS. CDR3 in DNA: TGTGCCAGCAGCCTAACCGGGACAGTAGTCCAAGAGACCCAGTACTTC. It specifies CASSLTGTVVQETQYF. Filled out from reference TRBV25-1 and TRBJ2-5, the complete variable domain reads EADIYQTPRYLVIGTGKKITLECSQTMGHDKMYWYQQDPGMELHLIHYSYGVNSTEKGDLSSESTVSRIRTEHFPLTLESARPSHTSQYLCASSLTGTVVQETQYFGPGTRLLVL.

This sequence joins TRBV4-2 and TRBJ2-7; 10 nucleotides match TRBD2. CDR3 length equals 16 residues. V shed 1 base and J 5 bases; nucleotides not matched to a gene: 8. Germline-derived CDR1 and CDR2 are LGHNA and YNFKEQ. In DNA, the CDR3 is TGTGCCAGCAGCCAAGTTGGGAGCGGGGGGGCCCACGAGCAGTACTTC. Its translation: CASSQVGSGGAHEQYF.

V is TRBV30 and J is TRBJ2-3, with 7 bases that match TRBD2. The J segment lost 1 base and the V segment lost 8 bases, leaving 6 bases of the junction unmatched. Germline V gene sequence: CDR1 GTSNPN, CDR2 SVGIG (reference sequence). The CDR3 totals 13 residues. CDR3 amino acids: CARRAGRTDTQYF. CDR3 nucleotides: TGTGCCAGAAGAGCGGGACGCACAGATACGCAGTATTTT.

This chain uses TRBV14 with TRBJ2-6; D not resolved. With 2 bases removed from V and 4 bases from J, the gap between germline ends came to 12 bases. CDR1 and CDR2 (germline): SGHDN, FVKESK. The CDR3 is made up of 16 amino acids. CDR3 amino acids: CASSQNYARGANVLTF. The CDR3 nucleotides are TGTGCCAGCAGCCAAAACTATGCCCGCGGGGCCAACGTCCTGACTTTC.

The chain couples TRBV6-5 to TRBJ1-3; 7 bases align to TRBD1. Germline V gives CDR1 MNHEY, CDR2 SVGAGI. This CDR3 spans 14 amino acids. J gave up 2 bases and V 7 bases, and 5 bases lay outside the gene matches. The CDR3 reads CASKQGNAGNTIYF. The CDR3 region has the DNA TGTGCCAGCAAACAGGGGAACGCTGGAAACACCATATATTTT.

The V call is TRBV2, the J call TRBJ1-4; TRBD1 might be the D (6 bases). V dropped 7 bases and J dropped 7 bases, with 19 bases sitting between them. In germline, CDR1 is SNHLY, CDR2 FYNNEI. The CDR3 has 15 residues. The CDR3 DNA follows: TGTGCCAGCAACACCAACAAGGGGGACACTGAAAAACTGTTTTTT. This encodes CASNTNKGDTEKLFF.

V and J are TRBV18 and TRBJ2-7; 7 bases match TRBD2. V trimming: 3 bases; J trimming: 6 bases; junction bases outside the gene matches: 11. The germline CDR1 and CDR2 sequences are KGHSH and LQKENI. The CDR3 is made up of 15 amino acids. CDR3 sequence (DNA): TGTGCCAGCTCACCGGTAACTAGCGTTTTGGTCGAGCAGTACTTC. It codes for CASSPVTSVLVEQYF.

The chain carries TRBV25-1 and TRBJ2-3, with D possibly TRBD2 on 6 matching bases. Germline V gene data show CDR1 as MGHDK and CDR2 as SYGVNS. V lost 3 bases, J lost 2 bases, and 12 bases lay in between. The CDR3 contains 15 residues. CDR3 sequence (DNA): TGTGCCAGCAGTGATTGGAGGGGACCCACAGATACGCAGTATTTT. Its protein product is CASSDWRGPTDTQYF.

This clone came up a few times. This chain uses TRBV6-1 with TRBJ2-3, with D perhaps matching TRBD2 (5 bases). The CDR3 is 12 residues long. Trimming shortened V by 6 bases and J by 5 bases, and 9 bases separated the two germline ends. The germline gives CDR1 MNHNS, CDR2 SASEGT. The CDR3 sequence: CASSQLEDTQYF. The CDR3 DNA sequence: TGTGCCAGCAGCCAACTAGAAGATACGCAGTATTTT.

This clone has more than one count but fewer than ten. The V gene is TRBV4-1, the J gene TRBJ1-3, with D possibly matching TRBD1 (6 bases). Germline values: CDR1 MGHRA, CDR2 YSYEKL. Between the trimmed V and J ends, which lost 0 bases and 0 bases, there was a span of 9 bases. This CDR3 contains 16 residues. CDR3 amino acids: CASSQDQGNSGNTIYF. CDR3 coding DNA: TGCGCCAGCAGCCAAGATCAGGGGAACTCTGGAAACACCATATATTTT.

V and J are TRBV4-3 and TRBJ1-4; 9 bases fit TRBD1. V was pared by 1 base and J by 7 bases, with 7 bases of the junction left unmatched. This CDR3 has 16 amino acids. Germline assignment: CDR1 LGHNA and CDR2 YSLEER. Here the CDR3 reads CASSQVWGQGLEKLFF. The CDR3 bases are TGCGCCAGCAGCCAAGTCTGGGGACAGGGCCTTGAAAAACTGTTTTTT.

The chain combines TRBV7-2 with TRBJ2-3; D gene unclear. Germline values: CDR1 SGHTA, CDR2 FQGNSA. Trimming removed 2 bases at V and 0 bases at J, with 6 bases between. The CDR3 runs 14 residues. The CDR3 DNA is TGTGCCAGCAGCTTACCCCCGAGCACAGATACGCAGTATTTT. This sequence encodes CASSLPPSTDTQYF.

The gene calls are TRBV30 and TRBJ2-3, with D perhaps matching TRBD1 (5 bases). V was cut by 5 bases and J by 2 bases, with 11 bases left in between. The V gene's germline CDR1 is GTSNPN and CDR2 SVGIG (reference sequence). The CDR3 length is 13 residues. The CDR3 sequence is CAWGRGYTDTQYF. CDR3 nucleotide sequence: TGTGCCTGGGGTAGGGGTTACACAGATACGCAGTATTTT.

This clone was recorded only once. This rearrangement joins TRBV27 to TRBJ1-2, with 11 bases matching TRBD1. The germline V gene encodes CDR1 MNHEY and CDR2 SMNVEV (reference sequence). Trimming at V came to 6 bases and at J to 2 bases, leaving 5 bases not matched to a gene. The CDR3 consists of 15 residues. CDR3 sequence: CASRRGTGGNYGYTF. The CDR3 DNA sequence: TGTGCCAGCAGGCGCGGGACAGGGGGAAACTATGGCTACACCTTC.

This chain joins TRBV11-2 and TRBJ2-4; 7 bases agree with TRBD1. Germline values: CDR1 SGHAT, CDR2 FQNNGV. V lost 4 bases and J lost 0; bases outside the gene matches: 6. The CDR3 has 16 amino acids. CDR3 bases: TGTGCCAGCAGCTCGGTGGGACAGCTAGCCAAAAACATTCAGTACTTC. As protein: CASSSVGQLAKNIQYF.